The clone carrying this T cell receptor (beta chain) was picked up many times. Its antigen is currently unknown. One entry per CDR3 protein, called by TCRdb with MiXCR from the RT-PCR reads. This sample carries roughly 460,000 distinct CDR3 sequences, about a tenth of them seen once, and the ten largest clones take 9.5% to 15%. There are 16 residues in the CDR3. Trimming at V came to 4 bases and at J to 3 bases, leaving 4 bases not matched to a gene. This sample was included in a study of response to subunit inactivated influenza vaccine. Study findings and constraints: Each seasonal influenza vaccination recruits few new T cells, the authors suggested.

The TCR was taken from a man between 45 and 60 years old who received an inactivated influenza vaccine. The chain joins TRBV12-3 or TRBV12-4 to TRBJ2-3; TRBD2 aligns across 13 bases. Sequenced here: PBMCs from blood, sampled around seven weeks after vaccination. CDR3 DNA: TGTGCCAGCAGTTCACGACTAGCGGGGGGTACAGATACGCAGTATTTT. This codes for CASSSRLAGGTDTQYF.